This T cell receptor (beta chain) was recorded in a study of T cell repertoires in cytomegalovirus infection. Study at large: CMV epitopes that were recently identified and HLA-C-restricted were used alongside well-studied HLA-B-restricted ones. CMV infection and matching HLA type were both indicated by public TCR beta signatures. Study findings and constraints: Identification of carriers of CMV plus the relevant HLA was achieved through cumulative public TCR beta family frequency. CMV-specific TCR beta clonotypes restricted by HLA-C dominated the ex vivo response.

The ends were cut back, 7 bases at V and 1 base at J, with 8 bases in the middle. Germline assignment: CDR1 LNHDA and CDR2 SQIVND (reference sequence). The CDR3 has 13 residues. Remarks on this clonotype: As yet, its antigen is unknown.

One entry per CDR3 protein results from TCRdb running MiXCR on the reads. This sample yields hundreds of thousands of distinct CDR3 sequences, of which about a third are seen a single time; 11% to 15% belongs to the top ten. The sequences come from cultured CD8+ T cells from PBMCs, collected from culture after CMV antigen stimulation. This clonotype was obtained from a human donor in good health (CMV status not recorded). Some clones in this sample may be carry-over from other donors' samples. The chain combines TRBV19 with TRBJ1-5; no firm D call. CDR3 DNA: TGTGCCAGTAACTGGGAAAGCAATCAGCCCCAGCATTTT. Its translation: CASNWESNQPQHF.